This T cell receptor (beta chain) was found in a study of CXCR3-negative and CXCR3-positive naive CD8 T cells. Turning to the study itself: Per-library TRB read counts averaged about 1.5 +/- 0.3 million, adding up to around 140 million in total.

With UMI labels, 5' RACE was used to prepare the TRB cDNA libraries. TCRdb reanalyzed the 5' RACE reads and collapses them to one entry per CDR3 protein, without DNA. The sample spans 150,000 or so distinct CDR3 sequences; the ten largest clones claim 0.25% to 0.35%. Concerning this clonotype: Antigen specificity is unknown.

Study results and caveats: CXCR3-negative naive cells had less hydrophobic TRB CDR3s than did CXCR3-positive naive cells.

CDR1 and CDR2 from the germline V gene are SGHRS and YFSETQ. This CDR3 comprises 14 residues. Researchers sorted 300,000 cells of each CD8+ T cell subset in triplicate. Among CD8+ T cells, naive ones were CD45RO-CCR7+CD27+CD95-. What was sequenced was naive CXCR3+ CD8+ T cells from blood. The sample's subset: CD45RO-CCR7+CD27+CD95- naive CD8+ T cells expressing CXCR3 (TNR3+). This sequence originates from a human donor in good health. Some clones in this sample may be carry-over from other donors' samples. The chain recombines TRBV5-1 with TRBJ2-7; TCRdb returns TRBD1, unconfirmable since there is no DNA. The CDR3 loop is CASSNQGRSYEQYF.